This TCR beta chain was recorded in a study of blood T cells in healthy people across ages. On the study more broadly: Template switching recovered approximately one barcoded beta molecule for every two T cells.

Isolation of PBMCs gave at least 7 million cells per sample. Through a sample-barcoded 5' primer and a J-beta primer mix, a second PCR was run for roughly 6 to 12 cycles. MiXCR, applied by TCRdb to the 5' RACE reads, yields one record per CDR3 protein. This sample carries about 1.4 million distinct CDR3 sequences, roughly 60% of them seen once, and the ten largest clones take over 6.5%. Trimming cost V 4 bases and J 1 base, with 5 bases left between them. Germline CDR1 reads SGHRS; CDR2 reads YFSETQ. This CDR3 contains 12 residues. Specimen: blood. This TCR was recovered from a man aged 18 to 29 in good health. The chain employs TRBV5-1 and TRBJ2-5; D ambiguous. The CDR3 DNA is TGCGCCAGCAGCATTATCCAAGAGACCCAGTACTTC. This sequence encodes CASSIIQETQYF.